The sequence of this TCR beta chain was determined in a study of blood T cell repertoires in COVID-19. V lost 5 bases, J lost 3 bases, and 10 bases lay in between. CDR3 length: 13 amino acids. Germline V gene data show CDR1 as SNHLY and CDR2 as FYNNEI. The data were produced by immunoSEQ multiplex PCR, yet TCRdb's version contains in-frame clones alone and is incomplete. Seen here are over 200,000 clones, roughly 88% observed once, and the top ten hold around 26%. This TCR came from a middle-aged man with acute or convalescent COVID-19. Sequencing used peripheral blood. The V gene is TRBV2, the J gene TRBJ1-1; weak D call: TRBD1 (6 bases). The CDR3 loop is CASSLDRHTEAFF. CDR3 in DNA: TGTGCCAGCAGTCTAGACAGGCACACTGAAGCTTTCTTT.